Reported below is one TCR beta chain. Antigen: not known. The sample comes from a study of PD-1 blockade in classical Hodgkin lymphoma. Whole-study results and caveats: At C4D1, TCR diversity had climbed significantly for CD4+ cells, though not for CD8+ cells. Newly diagnosed patients reportedly had lower baseline TCR diversity than healthy donors. Before treatment, complete responders showed about the same diversity as newly diagnosed patients.

The method was immunoSEQ multiplex PCR; TCRdb's version includes in-frame clones alone and lacks a portion of them. The table records just under 20,000 clones, about 87% of them present only once. The germline V gene has CDR1 LNHDA and CDR2 SQIVND (reference sequence). CDR3 length equals 14 residues. V trimming: 5 bases; J trimming: 5 bases; junction bases outside the gene matches: 6. Documented time point: cycle 4 day 1 (C4D1), after 5 to 7 weeks of nivolumab. Autologous stem cell transplantation was followed by relapse in every patient, and brentuximab vedotin exposure varied. PBMCs were thawed, and CD8+ T cells were then isolated from them by magnetic negative selection. Patients showed best responses of complete response, partial response or progressive disease.

This receptor was identified in a human donor with classical Hodgkin lymphoma. The chain combines TRBV19 with TRBJ2-5, with TRBD1 matching 9 bases. Specimen: CD8+ T cells from blood, collected before the fourth cycle of nivolumab. CDR3 nucleotides: TGTGCCAGTAGTTTCCGGACAGGGGAGGAGACCCAGTACTTC. It codes for CASSFRTGEETQYF.